The clone carrying this T cell receptor beta chain was seen only a few times. The sample belongs to a study of T cells in Graves' hyperthyroidism and ophthalmopathy. Trimming took 1 base from V and 3 from J, leaving 12 bases between them. This CDR3 comprises 15 residues. CDR1 and CDR2 from the germline V gene are SEHNR and FQNEAQ (reference sequence). The TCR beta CDR3 regions underwent amplification using RNA transcripts as the source. Researchers ran a first-round RT-PCR on the TCR CDR3 using the HTBI primer set. TCRdb fed the multiplex PCR reads into MiXCR, producing one record per CDR3 protein. Of hundreds of thousands of distinct CDR3 sequences listed, roughly 40% were seen once; the top ten hold 7% to 10%. Each patient was aged 18 to 65 and had newly diagnosed hyperthyroidism of under 2 months' duration.

This clonotype originated in a man younger than 35 with Graves' hyperthyroidism. V is TRBV7-9 and J is TRBJ2-5, with D possibly being TRBD1 or TRBD2 (5 bases each). The sequenced sample consisted of blood. The CDR3 DNA is TGTGCCAGCAGCTTAGGAGGGACCCCTGAAGAGACCCAGTACTTC. Its protein is CASSLGGTPEETQYF.